The entry below gives a single T cell receptor (beta chain) sequence along with its context. The target antigen is unknown. The data are from a study of cytomegalovirus exposure and HLA in healthy donors. Regarding the study as a whole: Association of under 20,000 TCR beta sequences with HLA alleles was found at 0.05 false discovery rate in a later analysis. Being productive about 87% or about 30% of the time was typical of most TCR beta V segments in an earlier analysis.

This CDR3 is 13 amino acids long. The study ran its PCR with 60 Vbeta and 13 Jbeta primers. In the original analysis: There were around 77 million unique TCR beta chains by a later count, and about 12 million of them were shared. Using immunoSEQ multiplex PCR, the repertoire was profiled, and TCRdb retains in-frame clones only, with some absent. The V and J calls and clone size come from that table; D and trimming were worked out from the DNA. This sample has approximately 220,000 clones; approximately 80% occur once, and the top ten carry 0.2% to 0.25%. The sequence derives from a girl aged 2-9 years in good health and CMV-seronegative. The V and J genes are TRBV21-1 and TRBJ1-1; the table assigns TRBD1, which was not confirmed against the DNA. TRBV21-1 represents a pseudogene. Sequencing used PBMCs. The CDR3 loop is CASSRQLNTEAFF. In nucleotides, the CDR3 is TGTGCCAGCAGCCGACAGTTGAACACTGAAGCTTTCTTT.